This is a list of T cell receptor beta chains from one sample in a study of shared T cell receptors in the human thymus. The repertoire was sequenced with immunoSEQ multiplex PCR; TCRdb's copy has only in-frame clones and lacks some. The sample holds fewer than 700,000 clones; 88% are singletons and the top ten take about 0.01%. Separately, the same data were catalogued under a study of human thymus T cells.

The specimen was thymocytes. The source is a boy less than two years old with a congenital heart defect. Each CDR3 is given with its conserved first and last residue. Fields, in order: J gene, V gene, CDR3 protein.

j_call: TRBJ2-1; v_call: TRBV7-9; cdr3_aa: CASSFPTGTSGRMVF
j_call: TRBJ2-1; v_call: TRBV6-4; cdr3_aa: CASSDSTGETYNEQFF
j_call: TRBJ1-1; v_call: TRBV4-3; cdr3_aa: CASSPRIDLFMNTEAFF
j_call: TRBJ2-5; v_call: TRBV7-9; cdr3_aa: CASSLPEETQYF
j_call: TRBJ1-2; v_call: TRBV5-8; cdr3_aa: CASSLRVLNYGYTF
j_call: TRBJ1-1; v_call: TRBV28; cdr3_aa: CASSIPRDRTPEAFF
j_call: TRBJ2-3; v_call: TRBV5-6; cdr3_aa: CASSQPGTSGSNTQYF
j_call: TRBJ1-1; v_call: TRBV5-5; cdr3_aa: CASSFDRENTEAFF
j_call: TRBJ2-4; v_call: TRBV19; cdr3_aa: CASSPGGQPIAKNIQYF
j_call: TRBJ2-6; v_call: TRBV29-1; cdr3_aa: CSVPSGGSHSGANVLTF
j_call: TRBJ2-3; v_call: TRBV2; cdr3_aa: CASRTDREVHLTDTQYF
j_call: TRBJ2-1; v_call: TRBV7-8; cdr3_aa: CASSLGSYEEQFF
j_call: TRBJ2-3; v_call: TRBV28; cdr3_aa: CASSSWRGTSGSPPTDTQYF
j_call: TRBJ2-1; v_call: TRBV15; cdr3_aa: CATSRAPSGSSYNEQFF
j_call: TRBJ2-5; v_call: TRBV5-5; cdr3_aa: CASSSPGLAGQETQYF
j_call: TRBJ1-5; v_call: TRBV7-9; cdr3_aa: CASSLGTGTGNQPQHF
j_call: TRBJ1-5; v_call: TRBV6-6; cdr3_aa: CASSAVNQPQHF
j_call: TRBJ2-1; v_call: TRBV27; cdr3_aa: CASSWLGEQFF
j_call: TRBJ1-2; v_call: TRBV28; cdr3_aa: CASSSGVFYGYTF
j_call: TRBJ1-2; v_call: TRBV11-2; cdr3_aa: CASSLASRDNYGYTF
j_call: TRBJ1-2; v_call: TRBV5-6; cdr3_aa: CASSFNRGRTYGYTF
j_call: TRBJ2-2; v_call: TRBV25-1; cdr3_aa: CASSGLWSGELFF
j_call: TRBJ2-3; v_call: TRBV10-1; cdr3_aa: CASSNKTGSSTDTQYF
j_call: TRBJ2-7; v_call: TRBV6-5; cdr3_aa: CASSTDVAGYEQYF
j_call: TRBJ2-2; v_call: TRBV7-7; cdr3_aa: CASSRTARTGELFF
j_call: TRBJ2-3; v_call: TRBV4-1; cdr3_aa: CASSPYPTKGNTDTQYF
j_call: TRBJ2-7; v_call: TRBV29-1; cdr3_aa: CSDWTLYEQYF
j_call: TRBJ2-7; v_call: TRBV15; cdr3_aa: CATSRSRGEEAYEQYF
j_call: TRBJ2-7; v_call: TRBV25-1; cdr3_aa: CASSGVGTGFIYEQYF
j_call: TRBJ2-3; v_call: TRBV6-1; cdr3_aa: CASRDRGDTQYF
j_call: TRBJ2-2; v_call: TRBV28; cdr3_aa: CASSFLGKGAGELFF